Below, 10 T cell receptor beta chains from the same sample are listed, as sequenced in a study of blood T cell repertoires in COVID-19. Repertoires were generated with immunoSEQ multiplex PCR, while TCRdb's copy carries only in-frame clones and drops some. The sample carries some 270,000 clones, 75% to 90% recorded once. Sequencing used peripheral blood. The receptors here all came from a man between 45 and 60 years old with acute or convalescent COVID-19.

This sequence joins TRBV4-1 and TRBJ1-4, with 7 nucleotides matching TRBD1. This CDR3 region has 13 residues. V shed 4 bases and J 8 bases; nucleotides not matched to a gene: 4. Germline values: CDR1 MGHRA, CDR2 YSYEKL. The CDR3 DNA follows: TGCGCCAGCAGCCCACAGGGGATGGAAAAACTGTTTTTT. Amino acid sequence: CASSPQGMEKLFF.

The CDR3 nucleotides are TGTGCCAGCAGTTTAAATTACAGGGGTGAAGATCAGCCCCAGCATTTT. Protein sequence: CASSLNYRGEDQPQHF. This chain uses TRBV27 with TRBJ1-5; 7 bases line up with TRBD1. This CDR3 is built from 16 residues. Germline trimming cut 2 bases from V and 5 bases from J; bases unmatched to any gene: 9. The germline V gene encodes CDR1 MNHEY and CDR2 SMNVEV (reference sequence).

The gene calls are TRBV5-1 and TRBJ1-1; no definite D call. Trimming removed 0 bases from V and 1 base from J, with 13 bases in between. The CDR3 runs 16 residues. Germline-derived CDR1 and CDR2 are SGHRS and YFSETQ. Here the CDR3 DNA reads TGCGCCAGCAGCTTGGCCGCAAAAGCGGGGAACACTGAAGCTTTCTTT. It yields the protein CASSLAAKAGNTEAFF. The variable domain in full, completed from reference TRBV5-1 and TRBJ1-1, reads KAGVTQTPRYLIKTRGQQVTLSCSPISGHRSVSWYQQTPGQGLQFLFEYFSETQRNKGNFPGRFSGRQFSNSRSEMNVSTLELGDSALYLCASSLAAKAGNTEAFFGQGTRLTVV.

The V gene is TRBV6-1, the J gene TRBJ1-2; the D gene is possibly TRBD1 (5 bases). Trimming cost V 3 bases and J 6 bases, with 17 bases left between them. The germline V gene has CDR1 MNHNS and CDR2 SASEGT. CDR3 length: 15 amino acids. The CDR3 sequence is CASSDPGRGADGYTF. Here the CDR3 DNA reads TGTGCCAGCAGTGACCCAGGGAGGGGCGCGGATGGCTACACCTTC.

This chain links TRBV2 with TRBJ2-2; D is possibly TRBD1 (6 bases). V was pared by 6 bases and J by 4 bases, with 24 bases between. CDR1 is SNHLY, CDR2 FYNNEI, per germline. The length of the CDR3 is 18 residues. DNA of the CDR3: TGTGCCAGCAGCACCTCGTCCACGGGGAGCAGGGGCACCGGGGAGCTGTTTTTT. It specifies CASSTSSTGSRGTGELFF.

The chain couples TRBV18 to TRBJ2-7, with D unclear. Per the germline V gene, CDR1 is KGHSH and CDR2 is LQKENI. The CDR3 loop spans 12 amino acids. The V end lost 6 bases, the J end lost 2 bases, and 8 bases lay between the germline ends. DNA for the CDR3: TGTGCCAGCTCCCCAGACACCTACGAGCAGTACTTC. Protein: CASSPDTYEQYF.

This sequence joins TRBV5-1 and TRBJ2-1; TRBD1 aligns across 10 bases. CDR1 SGHRS and CDR2 YFSETQ come from the germline V gene. The CDR3 spans 14 residues. After removal of 4 bases from V and 7 bases from J, the junction contained 5 bases not matched to a gene. CDR3 DNA sequence: TGCGCCAGCAGCCGGCTGGACAGGGGGAATGAGCAGTTCTTC. The encoded protein is CASSRLDRGNEQFF.

The chain links TRBV9 to TRBJ2-5; TRBD2 might be the D (6 bases). The germline V gene encodes CDR1 SGDLS and CDR2 YYNGEE. This CDR3 contains 15 residues. With 3 bases removed from V and 5 bases from J, the gap between germline ends came to 17 bases. DNA for the CDR3: TGTGCCAGCAGCGGCCGCGGGGCCGGTTCGGAGACCCAGTACTTC. Translating it yields CASSGRGAGSETQYF. The variable domain in full, completed from reference TRBV9 and TRBJ2-5, reads DSGVTQTPKHLITATGQRVTLRCSPRSGDLSVYWYQQSLDQGLQFLIQYYNGEERAKGNILERFSAQQFPDLHSELNLSSLELGDSALYFCASSGRGAGSETQYFGPGTRLLVL.

The V and J genes are TRBV15 and TRBJ2-5, with D perhaps matching TRBD1 (6 bases). V was cut by 1 base and J by 1 base, with 22 bases left in between. The CDR3 runs to 19 residues. Germline CDR1 is LNHNV and CDR2 is YYDKDF (reference sequence). The CDR3 spells CATSRVTGRSSYIQETQYF. In DNA form, the CDR3 reads TGTGCCACCAGCAGAGTAACAGGGAGATCCTCCTATATCCAAGAGACCCAGTACTTC.

This chain uses TRBV11-2 with TRBJ1-6, with D tentatively TRBD1 (5 bases). CDR3 length: 14 residues. V shed 1 base and J shed 9 bases, with 10 bases lying between them. Germline-derived CDR1 and CDR2 are SGHAT and FQNNGV. The CDR3 DNA sequence: TGTGCCAGCAGCTTAGGCCAGGGTGGTTCACCCCTCCACTTT. Translated, it gives CASSLGQGGSPLHF.